The entry that follows covers one T cell receptor beta chain sequence. The target of this receptor is not known. Base qualities were left out, and no much larger clone turns up one base away. The donors were healthy, HIV-negative adults who had no recently reported acute infections or vaccinations. All donors were Caucasian adults living in Nashville, Tennessee, USA. For unsorted samples, tens of millions of PBMCs were counted and genomic DNA was extracted with the QIAamp DNA Blood Mini kit. After blood collection by leukapheresis, PBMCs were isolated using Ficoll-Histopaque density gradient centrifugation and then cryopreserved in the vapor phase of liquid nitrogen. This record comes from a study of shared clonotypes between healthy human individuals (dated by TCRdb to 2019 to 2021). Concerning the study at large: A couple of women and a few men aged 18 to 49 years were included in the cohort. To estimate repertoire size and how much clonotypes are shared between individuals, the study performed deep sequencing of blood TCR repertoires from a few healthy adults. Libraries were prepared and TCR repertoires were sequenced by different laboratories using diverse techniques, in order to increase sequencing depth and limit assay-specific biases. Per donor, leukapheresis produced somewhere between about 0.85 and 9.5 billion PBMCs.

Broader findings and caveats from the paper: Because the study included a small number of donors, the genetic and exposure-history diversity represented was limited. Pairwise subsampling led to the expectation that sequencing depth would affect the degree of clonotype sharing among donors. Only blood was sampled, and tissue TCR repertoires likely differ from those in blood.

Using the deep immunoSEQ assay, TCR CDR3 regions were amplified from genomic DNA by multiplex PCR. Extracted genomic DNA from each cell subset was spread evenly across all wells of several immunoSEQ 96-well plates, with each plate serving as a replicate. For unsorted PBMC, each replicate PCR was loaded with roughly 330 ng genomic DNA, equivalent to 25,000 to 35,000 T cell genomes. Genomic DNA from unsorted PBMC was sequenced over ten immunoSEQ deep assay plates. Purified libraries were measured with a Qubit 3.0 fluorometer, size-checked on a Bioanalyzer 2100, and measured again with the KAPA Library Quantification kit. Every immunoSEQ 96-well plate was sequenced on a separate single-read 150-cycle Illumina NextSeq 550 flow cell. Per the original workflow: Because the immunoSEQ output included only junctional sequences and no quality scores, the filtering could not be the same as the filtering used for full-length reads. Sequences were annotated with PyIR, a Python wrapper for IgBLAST v1.9, using IMGT germline references to assign V/J genes and CDR3. Reads were filtered out if the reads had weak V/J assignments (E-value above 1e-6), no CDR3, stop codons, out-of-frame junctions, or ambiguous translated residues. V3J clonotypes were defined by identical inferred V gene, J gene, and CDR3 amino acid sequence. Percentage overlap between repertoires was computed as shared unique clonotypes divided by the size of the smaller repertoire. Three approaches were used to assess repertoire richness: RTK rarefaction, the Chao1 estimator, and Recon v2.1 estimates of unobserved clonotypes. TCRdb obtained this table from immuneACCESS and retained in-frame rearrangements with V and J assigned. These tables miss some clones; where compared with another copy, unresolved V genes account for less than half of the shortfall, and the remainder is unexplained. Clone size and V and J calls were adopted from that table, with D and trimming inferred from the DNA. This sample lists under 600,000 clones; roughly four fifths were detected once. About 12% of the sample lies in the top ten.

Reading from cysteine to phenylalanine, the CDR3 counts 18 amino acids. The kept DNA is CDR3 alone, 54 bases in frame from the first base. Trimming removed 2 bases from V and 4 bases from J; the gene matches leave 13 bases unexplained. The germline V gene (reference sequence) supplies CDR1 MNHEY and CDR2 SMNVEV. The chain was built from TRBV27 and TRBJ2-5; 10 bases in the middle match TRBD1. The receptor's source is a woman between 40 and 50 years old in good health. Some clones in this sample may be carry-over from other donors' samples. Material: PBMCs. At the DNA level, the sequence is TGTGCCAGCAGTTTAACGTGGGACAGGGGCGTTTATGGAGAGACCCAGTACTTC. This encodes CASSLTWDRGVYGETQYF.